This TCR beta chain was recorded in a study of blood T cell repertoires in COVID-19. The overall study: Sample material is recorded as cDNA or gDNA derived from T cells, B-cell-depleted T cells, or PBMCs.

Trimming took off 0 bases at V and 7 bases at J, with 11 bases between the two ends. Germline V gene lookup returns CDR1 SGHRS and CDR2 YFSETQ. This CDR3 region has 15 residues. Sequencing used immunoSEQ multiplex PCR; TCRdb keeps in-frame clones, though not all of them. In the table there are around 500,000 clones, roughly 88% of which are singletons. What was sequenced was peripheral blood. The receptor's source is a human donor in a cohort sampled during active COVID-19. V gene TRBV5-1 combines with J gene TRBJ1-6, with a tentative D call TRBD1 (6 bases). The CDR3 reads CASSLGTGRNSPLHF. As DNA, the CDR3 is TGCGCCAGCAGCTTGGGAACAGGGCGAAATTCACCCCTCCACTTT.